This T cell receptor beta chain comes out of a study of T cell responses to AZD1222 COVID-19 vaccine. The repertoire was sequenced with immunoSEQ multiplex PCR; TCRdb's copy has only in-frame clones and lacks some. Of roughly 50,000 clones in the sample, 87% were seen once. For this clone: Its specificity is not known.

The V and J ends lost 6 bases and 4 bases respectively, with 21 bases between them. The CDR3 runs to 16 residues. Germline V CDR1 and CDR2: MDHEN, SYDVKM. Points from the study as a whole: Females made up more of the donors, who were largely white British, and clonal diversity may have come out too low. Nearly half of spike-specific TCRs reportedly target unmutated variant regions. Across spike, vaccine-associated CD4 TCRs were found, dominant at 160-218 and 743-854.

The gene calls are TRBV28 and TRBJ1-2; no reliable D call. The starting material was peripheral blood, obtained on day 0 of AZD1222 vaccination. This sequence originates from an adult in good health. The CDR3 is CASSPIVDTYLYGYTF. CDR3 nucleotide sequence: TGTGCCAGCAGCCCGATCGTCGACACCTACCTCTATGGCTACACCTTC.